This T cell receptor beta chain was identified during a study of T-cell reconstitution after alpha-beta-depleted transplantation in children. Overall study results and limits: T-cell numbers and diversity one year post-transplant derived largely from freshly generated T cells. In some patients, recipient T cells and intrathymic progenitors surviving conditioning explained high day-60 diversity.

Regarding this clonotype: The antigen is undetermined.

Trimming removed 8 bases at V and 3 bases at J, with 10 bases between. The V gene's germline CDR1 is DFQATT and CDR2 SNEGSKA (reference sequence). CDR3 size: 11 residues. Unique molecular identifiers were used to barcode this TCRbeta library. Using its own MiXCR run on the PCR reads, TCRdb lists one record per CDR3 protein. The sample records some 140,000 distinct CDR3 sequences, approximately 8.7% being singletons. The sequence was collected from a girl in the first two years of life who had a stem cell transplant for combined immunodeficiency, so the T cells may come from the graft donor. The sample in question was PBMCs, mostly from graft donor cells, obtained 180 days after TCRalphabeta/CD19-depleted stem cell transplant. V gene TRBV20-1 combines with J gene TRBJ2-5; D is unclear. For the CDR3, the DNA is TGCAGTTCCAGTGGGGAAGAGACCCAGTACTTC. Translated, it gives CSSSGEETQYF.